This T cell receptor beta chain was captured by sequencing in a study of blood T cell repertoires in COVID-19. Turning to the study itself: Samples representing acute and convalescent COVID-19 were sourced from the United States, Italy and Spain.

Authors' data handling: How many nucleated cells were present was estimated from reference gene primer amplification. Sequencing used immunoSEQ multiplex PCR; TCRdb keeps in-frame clones, though not all of them. V and J calls and clone size come straight from that table; D and trimming were deduced from the DNA. This table has approximately 180,000 clones, roughly 88% appearing once. This clone has only one observation. Germline CDR1 reads MRHNA; CDR2 reads SNTAGT. V lost 6 bases and J lost 1, with 10 bases in between. The CDR3 loop spans 14 amino acids. The TCR comes from a human donor with active or convalescent COVID-19. The donor label of this sample is uncertain. The chain is built from TRBV6-4 and TRBJ1-3; possibly TRBD1 for D (5 bases). The sample taken for sequencing was peripheral blood. In nucleotides, the CDR3 is TGTGCCAGCAGACCCCGGGGGTCTGGAAACACCATATATTTT. Protein sequence: CASRPRGSGNTIYF.